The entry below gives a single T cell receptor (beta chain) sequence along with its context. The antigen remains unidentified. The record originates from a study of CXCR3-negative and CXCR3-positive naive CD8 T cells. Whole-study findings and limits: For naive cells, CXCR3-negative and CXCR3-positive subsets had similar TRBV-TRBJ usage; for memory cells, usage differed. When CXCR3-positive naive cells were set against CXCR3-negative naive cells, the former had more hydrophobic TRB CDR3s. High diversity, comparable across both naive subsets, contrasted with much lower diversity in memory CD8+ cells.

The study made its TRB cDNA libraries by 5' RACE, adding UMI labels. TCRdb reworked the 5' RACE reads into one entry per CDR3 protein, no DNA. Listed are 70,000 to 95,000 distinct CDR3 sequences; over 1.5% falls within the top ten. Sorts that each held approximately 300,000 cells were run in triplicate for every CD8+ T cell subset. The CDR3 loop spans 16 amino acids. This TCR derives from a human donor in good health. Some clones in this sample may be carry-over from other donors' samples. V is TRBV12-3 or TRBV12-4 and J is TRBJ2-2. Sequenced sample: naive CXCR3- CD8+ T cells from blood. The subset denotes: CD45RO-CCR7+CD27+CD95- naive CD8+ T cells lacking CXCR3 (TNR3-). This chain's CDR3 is CASSSFVFRNTGELFF.